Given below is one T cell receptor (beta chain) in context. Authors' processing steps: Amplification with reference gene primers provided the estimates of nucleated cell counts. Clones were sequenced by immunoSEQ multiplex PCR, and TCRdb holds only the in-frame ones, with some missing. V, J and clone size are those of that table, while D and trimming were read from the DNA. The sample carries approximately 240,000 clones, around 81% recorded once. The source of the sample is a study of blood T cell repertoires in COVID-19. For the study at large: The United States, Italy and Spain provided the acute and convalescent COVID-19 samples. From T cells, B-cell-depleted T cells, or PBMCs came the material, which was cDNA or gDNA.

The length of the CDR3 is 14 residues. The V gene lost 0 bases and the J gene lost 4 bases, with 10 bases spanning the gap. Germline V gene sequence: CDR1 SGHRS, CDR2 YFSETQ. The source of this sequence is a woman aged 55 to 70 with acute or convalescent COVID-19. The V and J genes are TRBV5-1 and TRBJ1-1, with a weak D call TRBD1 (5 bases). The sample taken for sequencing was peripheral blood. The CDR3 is CASSLASGGTEAFF. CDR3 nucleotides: TGCGCCAGCAGCTTGGCTTCCGGGGGCACTGAAGCTTTCTTT.